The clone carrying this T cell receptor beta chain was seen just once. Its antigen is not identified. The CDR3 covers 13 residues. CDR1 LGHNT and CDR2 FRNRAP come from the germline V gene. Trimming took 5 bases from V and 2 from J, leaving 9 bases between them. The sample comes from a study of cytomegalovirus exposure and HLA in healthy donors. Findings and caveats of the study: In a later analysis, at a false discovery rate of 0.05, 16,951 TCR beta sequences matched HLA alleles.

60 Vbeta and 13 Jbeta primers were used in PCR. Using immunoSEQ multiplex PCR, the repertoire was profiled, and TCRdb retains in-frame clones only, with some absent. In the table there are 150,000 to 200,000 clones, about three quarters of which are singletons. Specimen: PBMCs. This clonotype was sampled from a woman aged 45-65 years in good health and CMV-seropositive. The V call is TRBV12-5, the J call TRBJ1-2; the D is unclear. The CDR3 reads CASGITENYGYTF. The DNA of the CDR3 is TGTGCTAGTGGTATCACAGAGAACTATGGCTACACCTTC.